This TCR beta chain was found in a study of blood T cell repertoires in COVID-19. Study at large: T cells, B-cell-depleted T cells, or PBMCs provided the cDNA or gDNA that served as material.

In the authors' workflow: Reference gene primer amplification gave nucleated cell count estimates. Produced via immunoSEQ multiplex PCR; TCRdb's table is partial and in-frame only. V and J calls and clone size come straight from that table; D and trimming were deduced from the DNA. The table includes 50,000 to 55,000 clones, about 91% detected once. Germline-derived CDR1 and CDR2 are MNHNY and SVGAGI (reference sequence). This CDR3 has 15 residues. Deletions cut 6 bases from V and 1 base from J, with 12 bases between. The origin of this receptor is a man in his sixties with active COVID-19. The sequencing input was peripheral blood. This chain joins TRBV6-6 and TRBJ2-2; D may be TRBD1 (6 bases). The CDR3 region is CASRPPGQNTGELFF. CDR3 nucleotide sequence: TGTGCCAGCAGGCCGCCGGGACAGAACACCGGGGAGCTGTTTTTT.